This T cell receptor (beta chain) was retrieved from a study of vaccination effects on CD4 cells after COVID-19. Viral peptide pool expansion of antigen-specific CD4+ T cells preceded sequencing in the ViraFEST assay. Following culture for approximately 11 days, CD4+ T cells were isolated. Each vaccine recipient was nucleocapsid antibody negative and had no prior SARS-CoV-2 infection. Cultures received IL-2 medium that replaced half the medium on days 3 and 7. To note about this clone: As yet, its antigen is unknown.

This CDR3 comprises 15 residues. Trimming took 1 base from V and 1 from J; bases not matched to a gene: 0. Germline V gives CDR1 WSHSY, CDR2 SAAADI. Here immunoSEQ multiplex PCR was the method, and the copy in TCRdb shows in-frame clones only, minus some. The repertoire includes about 71,000 clones, 80% of them detected once, and roughly an eighth sits in the top ten. The sequence derives from a human donor who received a COVID-19 vaccine. The chain has TRBV10-2 and TRBJ2-1, with 8 bases matching TRBD1. The sample consisted of CD4+ T cells from PBMCs cultured with SARS-CoV-2 spike peptides, taken before COVID-19 vaccination. CDR3 sequence: CASSEYRGSYNEQFF. Here the CDR3 DNA reads TGCGCCAGCAGTGAGTACAGGGGGTCCTACAATGAGCAGTTCTTC.